Listed below are T cell receptor beta chains from one sample, sequenced in a study of cytomegalovirus exposure and HLA in healthy donors. The data were produced by immunoSEQ multiplex PCR, yet TCRdb's version contains in-frame clones alone and is incomplete. The repertoire holds approximately 160,000 clones, with about 83% as singletons. The sequencing sample was made of PBMCs. The receptors were sampled from a girl aged 10 to 17 in good health and CMV-seropositive. The CDR3 runs from the conserved cysteine through the conserved F or W. Fields, in order: J gene, clone size, V gene, D gene, CDR3 protein, CDR3 DNA. D genes are given only for firm matches. Where a row states a size, it is once, few, many or the class of an expanded clone; other rows omit it.

j_call: TRBJ1-1; clone_size: once; v_call: TRBV29-1; d_call: -; cdr3_aa: CSVGVGGTTEAFF; cdr3_nt: TGCAGCGTTGGCGTAGGGGGAACAACTGAAGCTTTCTTT
j_call: TRBJ2-3; clone_size: -; v_call: TRBV7-8; d_call: TRBD2; cdr3_aa: CASSHPTSGGARDTQYF; cdr3_nt: TGTGCCAGCAGCCACCCGACTAGCGGGGGGGCCAGAGATACGCAGTATTTT
j_call: TRBJ1-5; clone_size: -; v_call: TRBV9; d_call: -; cdr3_aa: CASSDSGGGNQPQHF; cdr3_nt: TGTGCCAGCAGCGACTCGGGAGGAGGCAATCAGCCCCAGCATTTT
j_call: TRBJ2-7; clone_size: -; v_call: TRBV11-2; d_call: -; cdr3_aa: CASSPRTAGNEQYF; cdr3_nt: TGTGCCAGCAGCCCACGGACTGCTGGAAACGAGCAGTACTTC
j_call: TRBJ2-5; clone_size: once; v_call: TRBV4-1; d_call: TRBD2; cdr3_aa: CASSLGGGGRGETQYF; cdr3_nt: TGCGCCAGCAGCCTGGGCGGGGGGGGACGCGGAGAGACCCAGTACTTC
j_call: TRBJ1-4; clone_size: -; v_call: TRBV18; d_call: TRBD1; cdr3_aa: CASSQGTGEQKKLFF; cdr3_nt: TGTGCCAGCTCACAGGGGACAGGGGAGCAAAAAAAACTGTTTTTT
j_call: TRBJ2-7; clone_size: -; v_call: TRBV6-1; d_call: TRBD2; cdr3_aa: CASSEVLAGDYEQYF; cdr3_nt: TGTGCCAGCAGTGAAGTCCTAGCGGGGGACTACGAGCAGTACTTC
j_call: TRBJ1-1; clone_size: -; v_call: TRBV27; d_call: TRBD1; cdr3_aa: CAIRQGALAFF; cdr3_nt: TGTGCCATACGACAGGGGGCTCTGGCTTTCTTT
j_call: TRBJ2-2; clone_size: -; v_call: TRBV5-1; d_call: -; cdr3_aa: CASSYGSANTGELFF; cdr3_nt: TGCGCCAGCAGCTATGGCTCCGCGAACACCGGGGAGCTGTTTTTT
j_call: TRBJ2-3; clone_size: -; v_call: TRBV6-4; d_call: TRBD1; cdr3_aa: CASQKTGGTDTQYF; cdr3_nt: TGTGCCAGTCAGAAAACAGGGGGTACAGATACGCAGTATTTT
j_call: TRBJ1-2; clone_size: -; v_call: TRBV9; d_call: TRBD1; cdr3_aa: CASSGNLRGDNYGYTF; cdr3_nt: TGTGCCAGCAGCGGAAACCTCAGGGGGGACAACTATGGCTACACCTTC
j_call: TRBJ2-7; clone_size: -; v_call: TRBV5-1; d_call: -; cdr3_aa: CASSLYQSYEQYF; cdr3_nt: TGCGCCAGCAGCTTGTACCAGTCCTACGAGCAGTACTTC
j_call: TRBJ2-6; clone_size: -; v_call: TRBV5-6; d_call: -; cdr3_aa: CASRARSGANVLTF; cdr3_nt: TGTGCCAGCAGGGCCCGCTCTGGGGCCAACGTCCTGACTTTC
j_call: TRBJ1-1; clone_size: once; v_call: TRBV2; d_call: -; cdr3_aa: CASSPTGVMNTEAFF; cdr3_nt: TGTGCCAGCAGTCCGACAGGTGTCATGAACACTGAAGCTTTCTTT
j_call: TRBJ1-1; clone_size: -; v_call: TRBV7-3; d_call: -; cdr3_aa: CASSLTLSTEAFF; cdr3_nt: TGTGCCAGCAGCTTAACTCTTAGCACTGAAGCTTTCTTT
j_call: TRBJ2-4; clone_size: -; v_call: TRBV4-1; d_call: -; cdr3_aa: CASSLLPPQVAKNIQYF; cdr3_nt: TGCGCCAGCAGCCTCCTCCCCCCTCAGGTAGCCAAAAACATTCAGTACTTC
j_call: TRBJ1-4; clone_size: -; v_call: TRBV7-9; d_call: -; cdr3_aa: CASRTGSIGNEKLFF; cdr3_nt: TGTGCCAGCAGGACAGGCTCGATCGGCAATGAAAAACTGTTTTTT
j_call: TRBJ1-2; clone_size: -; v_call: TRBV15; d_call: TRBD1; cdr3_aa: CATSSQTTGVYGYTF; cdr3_nt: TGTGCCACCAGCTCTCAGACGACAGGGGTGTATGGCTACACCTTC
j_call: TRBJ2-6; clone_size: -; v_call: TRBV27; d_call: TRBD1; cdr3_aa: CASWAGTDSGANVLTF; cdr3_nt: TGTGCCAGCTGGGCCGGGACAGATTCTGGGGCCAACGTCCTGACTTTC
j_call: TRBJ1-4; clone_size: -; v_call: TRBV2; d_call: TRBD1; cdr3_aa: CATTEQGNNEKLFF; cdr3_nt: TGTGCCACAACGGAACAGGGGAATAATGAAAAACTGTTTTTT
j_call: TRBJ1-2; clone_size: once; v_call: TRBV2; d_call: TRBD1; cdr3_aa: CASHSYFGTATNYGYTF; cdr3_nt: TGTGCCAGCCATTCGTATTTCGGGACAGCTACTAACTATGGCTACACCTTC
j_call: TRBJ1-2; clone_size: -; v_call: TRBV5-1; d_call: -; cdr3_aa: CASSLDGGNYGYTF; cdr3_nt: TGCGCCAGCAGCTTGGACGGGGGGAACTATGGCTACACCTTC
j_call: TRBJ2-1; clone_size: -; v_call: TRBV10-1; d_call: TRBD2; cdr3_aa: CASSGSGGRDEQFF; cdr3_nt: TGCGCCAGCAGTGGTTCGGGGGGTAGAGATGAGCAGTTCTTC
j_call: TRBJ1-2; clone_size: -; v_call: TRBV15; d_call: -; cdr3_aa: CATSRDQGTYGYTF; cdr3_nt: TGTGCCACCAGCAGAGATCAGGGTACCTATGGCTACACCTTC
j_call: TRBJ1-1; clone_size: -; v_call: TRBV18; d_call: TRBD1; cdr3_aa: CASSLGTAEAFF; cdr3_nt: TGTGCCAGCTCACTGGGGACAGCTGAAGCTTTCTTT
j_call: TRBJ2-2; clone_size: -; v_call: TRBV5-6; d_call: TRBD2; cdr3_aa: CASSETSGGANTGELFF; cdr3_nt: TGTGCCAGCAGCGAGACTAGCGGGGGGGCCAACACCGGGGAGCTGTTTTTT
j_call: TRBJ2-2; clone_size: -; v_call: TRBV15; d_call: -; cdr3_aa: CATSRDLAANTGELFF; cdr3_nt: TGTGCCACCAGCAGAGACCTGGCGGCGAACACCGGGGAGCTGTTTTTT
j_call: TRBJ1-1; clone_size: -; v_call: TRBV4-1; d_call: TRBD1; cdr3_aa: CASSQPTGGSFEAFF; cdr3_nt: TGCGCCAGCAGCCAACCGACAGGGGGATCCTTTGAAGCTTTCTTT
j_call: TRBJ2-3; clone_size: -; v_call: TRBV6-4; d_call: TRBD2; cdr3_aa: CASSKAGGQDTQYF; cdr3_nt: TGTGCCAGCAGTAAGGCGGGGGGGCAAGATACGCAGTATTTT